This T cell receptor beta chain derives from a study of spatial heterogeneity in lung cancer. Across the whole study: Sequenced follow-up PBMC samples came a median of roughly two years after resection, where available. A consistent excess of beta-chain over alpha-chain sequences was detected. General observations from the study: The appearance of ubiquitous expanded tumor TCRs in blood was greater at resection than follow-up.

In the case of this clonotype: Antigen: not known.

The V gene lost 0 bases and the J gene lost 1 base, with 9 bases spanning the gap. The CDR3 contains 15 residues. Germline CDR1 is SGHNT and CDR2 is YYREEE (reference sequence). Time point here: blood at routine non-recurrence follow-up after resection. Sequencing covered unsorted whole RNA taken from tumor, nontumor lung or frozen PBMC. TCRdb recomputed calls from the 5' RACE reads with MiXCR, one row per CDR3 protein. Of roughly 120,000 distinct CDR3 sequences in the sample, less than 15% are singletons; the top ten hold roughly 15%. The chain links TRBV5-4 to TRBJ2-3; D gene unclear. The source was PBMCs, collected at follow-up. This TCR came from a male donor with early-stage non-small cell lung cancer. CDR3 nucleotides: TGTGCCAGCAGCTTGGATTCCTCCCGCACAGATACGCAGTATTTT. It yields the protein CASSLDSSRTDTQYF.